This entry concerns a single T cell receptor (beta chain). The germline V gene encodes CDR1 LNHNV and CDR2 YYDKDF (reference sequence). J gave up 5 bases and V 3 bases, and 6 bases lay outside the gene matches. This CDR3 is built from 15 residues. The data derive from a study of T cell responses to AZD1222 COVID-19 vaccine. Clones were read by immunoSEQ multiplex PCR, and TCRdb kept only the in-frame ones, dropping some. The table shows about 170,000 clones, with around nine tenths occurring only once. The sample was peripheral blood, taken on day 0 of AZD1222 vaccination. The J gene is TRBJ1-1, the V gene TRBV15; the match to TRBD1 covers 10 bases. This TCR derives from an adult in good health. Here the CDR3 reads CATSRDRGYGTEAFF. The DNA of the CDR3 is TGTGCCACCAGCAGGGACAGGGGGTATGGAACTGAAGCTTTCTTT.